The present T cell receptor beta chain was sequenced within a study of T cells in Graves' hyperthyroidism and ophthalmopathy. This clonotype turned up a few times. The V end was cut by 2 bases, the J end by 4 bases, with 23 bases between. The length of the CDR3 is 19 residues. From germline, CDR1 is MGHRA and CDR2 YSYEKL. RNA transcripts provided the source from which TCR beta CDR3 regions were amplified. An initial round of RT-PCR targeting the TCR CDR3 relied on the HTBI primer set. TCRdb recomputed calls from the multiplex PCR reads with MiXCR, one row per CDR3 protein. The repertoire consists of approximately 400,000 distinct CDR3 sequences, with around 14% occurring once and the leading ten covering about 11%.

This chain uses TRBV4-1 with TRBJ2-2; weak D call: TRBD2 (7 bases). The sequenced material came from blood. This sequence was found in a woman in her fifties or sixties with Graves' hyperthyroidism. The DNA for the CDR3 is TGCGCCAGCAGCCAATTTACGAGCGGGAAGGGGGAATTCACCGGGGAGCTGTTTTTT. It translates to CASSQFTSGKGEFTGELFF.